The rows below give T cell receptor beta chains drawn from one sample of a study of blood T cells in healthy people across ages. TCRdb passed the 5' RACE reads through MiXCR, listing each CDR3 protein once. In the table there are 1.5 million to 2 million distinct CDR3 sequences, roughly 43% of which are singletons. Sequenced sample: blood. These receptors all come from a human donor in good health. CDR3s include the opening cysteine and the closing phenylalanine or tryptophan. Each record gives: V gene, clone size, J gene, D gene, CDR3 DNA, CDR3 protein. A D gene is named only where the DNA matches it firmly. Only part of the rows carry a size: once, few, many, or a class if the clone is expanded.

V gene: TRBV27; clone size: -; J gene: TRBJ2-1; D gene: -; CDR3 DNA: TGTGCCAGCAGTCCCGACAGTTGGGAGAATGAGCAGTTCTTC; CDR3 protein: CASSPDSWENEQFF
V gene: TRBV20-1; clone size: few; J gene: TRBJ1-1; D gene: -; CDR3 DNA: TGCAGTGCTAGAAAGGGGTTGCCTTTGAACACTGAAGCTTTCTTT; CDR3 protein: CSARKGLPLNTEAFF
V gene: TRBV29-1; clone size: many; J gene: TRBJ2-7; D gene: -; CDR3 DNA: TGCAGCGTTGAAGACAGGCCCTACGAGCAGTACTTC; CDR3 protein: CSVEDRPYEQYF
V gene: TRBV28; clone size: few; J gene: TRBJ1-2; D gene: -; CDR3 DNA: TGTGCCAGCAGGGTCGGACAGAACTATGGCTACACCTTC; CDR3 protein: CASRVGQNYGYTF
V gene: TRBV7-9; clone size: -; J gene: TRBJ2-1; D gene: -; CDR3 DNA: TGTGCCAGCAGTATAGAGGAGCAGTTCTTC; CDR3 protein: CASSIEEQFF
V gene: TRBV10-3; clone size: -; J gene: TRBJ2-3; D gene: TRBD1; CDR3 DNA: TGTGCCATCAGTGAGAACCGGGACAGCCTCACAGATACGCAGTATTTT; CDR3 protein: CAISENRDSLTDTQYF
V gene: TRBV7-6; clone size: few; J gene: TRBJ2-7; D gene: -; CDR3 DNA: TGTGCCAGCAGCTTAGGGATGGGGTCCTACGAGCAGTACTTC; CDR3 protein: CASSLGMGSYEQYF
V gene: TRBV6-6; clone size: -; J gene: TRBJ1-5; D gene: TRBD1; CDR3 DNA: TGTGCCAGCAGTTACTCAGTACAGGGGGAGCGGCCCCAGCATTTT; CDR3 protein: CASSYSVQGERPQHF
V gene: TRBV9; clone size: few; J gene: TRBJ1-5; D gene: -; CDR3 DNA: TGTGCCAGCAGCGTAGCTCCGTCGGACGGCGGGCGGTTGTGGCCCCAGCATTTT; CDR3 protein: CASSVAPSDGGRLWPQHF
V gene: TRBV12-3/TRBV12-4; clone size: -; J gene: TRBJ1-3; D gene: -; CDR3 DNA: TGTGCCAGCAGCCCCTCGAGGGACGTATCTGGAAACACCATATATTTT; CDR3 protein: CASSPSRDVSGNTIYF
V gene: TRBV6-5; clone size: -; J gene: TRBJ1-1; D gene: -; CDR3 DNA: TGTGCCAGCAGTCCAGACGGACCATACACTGAAGCTTTCTTT; CDR3 protein: CASSPDGPYTEAFF
V gene: TRBV5-5; clone size: -; J gene: TRBJ2-7; D gene: -; CDR3 DNA: TGTGCCAGCAGCTTGAGTTCTAGAGATCCGGGCGAGCAGTACTTC; CDR3 protein: CASSLSSRDPGEQYF
V gene: TRBV4-3; clone size: -; J gene: TRBJ2-1; D gene: TRBD1; CDR3 DNA: TGCGCCAGCAGCTCCGGGACAGGGTTCAATGAGCAGTTCTTC; CDR3 protein: CASSSGTGFNEQFF
V gene: TRBV6-2/TRBV6-3; clone size: -; J gene: TRBJ2-3; D gene: TRBD2; CDR3 DNA: TGTGCCAGCAGAAGGGGGGCCGGGACTAGCCCAGATACGCAGTATTTT; CDR3 protein: CASRRGAGTSPDTQYF
V gene: TRBV4-1; clone size: many; J gene: TRBJ2-7; D gene: -; CDR3 DNA: TGCGCCAGCAGCCAAGGGGCTGGGTACGAGCAGTACTTC; CDR3 protein: CASSQGAGYEQYF
V gene: TRBV13; clone size: -; J gene: TRBJ1-1; D gene: -; CDR3 DNA: TGTGCCAGCAGCCCCAGTTCCGGATGGGACACTGAAGCTTTCTTT; CDR3 protein: CASSPSSGWDTEAFF